This T cell receptor beta chain was retrieved from a study of regulatory T cells. General study results and limits: Hydrophobic residues at CDR3 positions 6 and 7 were enriched in conventional CD4+ T cells of CD3G-deficient patients.

Amplification used 52 TRBV primers and 13 TRBJ primers. The protocol was immunoSEQ multiplex PCR, while the TCRdb copy is restricted to in-frame clones and leaves out a portion. The table shows under 35,000 clones, with over 90% occurring only once. J was trimmed by 5 bases and V by 4 bases; bases with no gene match: 3. The CDR3 has 13 residues. Germline V gene sequence: CDR1 SGHRS, CDR2 YFSETQ. Points on this clone: Its antigen is not known.

This sequence originates from a child aged 2-15 years with CD3G deficiency. The chain combines TRBV5-1 with TRBJ2-5; 9 positions match TRBD2. The source material was conventional CD4+ T cells sorted from blood. The CDR3 DNA reads TGCGCCAGCAGCAACAGCGGGAGGGAGACCCAGTACTTC. This translates into CASSNSGRETQYF.